The T cell receptor (beta chain) under discussion was sequenced for a study of T cell changes during pregnancy in multiple sclerosis (dated by TCRdb to between 2019 and 2020). Context from the whole study: Changes in the T cell repertoire over the course of pregnancy were examined in this study in women with multiple sclerosis.

Library creation used the immunoSEQ multiplex PCR assay. TCRdb took this table from immuneACCESS and kept in-frame rearrangements with V and J called. Such tables lack part of the clones; where checked against another copy, unresolved V genes explain under half of the gap, and the rest is unexplained. The sample data list roughly 93,000 clones, and 91% of these were observed just once. 0.85% to 0.95% of the sample is in the top ten clones. A word on this clone: Its antigen specificity is not known. The sample holds no much larger clone one base away, and base qualities are not on file.

Trimming takes 8 bases from V and 6 bases from J, and the germline ends sit 10 bases apart. The CDR3 measures 12 amino acids from cysteine to phenylalanine. The read is trimmed to its CDR3 DNA, 36 bases read in frame from base 1. Reading the germline V gene gives CDR1 MNHEY and CDR2 SVGAGI. Here the sequenced sample was peripheral blood, taken before pregnancy. The receptor chain draws on TRBV6-5 and TRBJ2-2; the D segment could be TRBD1, given 5 matching bases. This TCR was recovered from a female donor with multiple sclerosis, enrolled in a pregnancy study. In nucleotides, the sequence is TGTGCCAGCCTTACCAGGGCCGGGGAGCTGTTTTTT. Its product reads: CASLTRAGELFF.